This is a list of T cell receptor beta chains from one sample in a study of T cell responses to AZD1222 COVID-19 vaccine. Clones were read by immunoSEQ multiplex PCR, and TCRdb kept only the in-frame ones, dropping some. Here the sample spans about 35,000 clones, around 88% being singletons. The specimen comprised peripheral blood, sampled on day 0 of AZD1222 vaccination. The receptors come from an adult in good health. Both conserved end residues are part of each CDR3. A D gene is named only where the DNA matches it firmly. Not every row has a clone size; where given, it reads once, few, many or a size class.

V gene	clone size	D gene	J gene	CDR3 protein	CDR3 DNA
TRBV4-2	once	-	TRBJ2-1	CASSQPSGGAYNEQFF	TGTGCCAGCAGCCAACCTAGTGGGGGGGCTTACAATGAGCAGTTCTTC
TRBV2	-	-	TRBJ2-3	CASSEGFNTDTQYF	TGTGCCAGCAGTGAAGGATTTAACACAGATACGCAGTATTTT
TRBV10-3	-	-	TRBJ2-1	CAISRVIGAYNEQFF	TGTGCCATCTCTCGGGTGATAGGAGCCTACAATGAGCAGTTCTTC
TRBV7-3	-	TRBD2	TRBJ2-5	CASSDTGGLQETQYF	TGTGCCAGCAGCGACACGGGGGGGTTGCAAGAGACCCAGTACTTC
TRBV19	-	TRBD1	TRBJ1-5	CASSLGQEYGSNQPQHF	TGTGCCAGTAGTCTAGGACAGGAGTACGGTAGCAATCAGCCCCAGCATTTT
TRBV9	-	TRBD2	TRBJ2-1	CASSPGTSGSSYNEQFF	TGTGCCAGCAGCCCAGGGACTAGCGGGAGTTCCTACAATGAGCAGTTCTTC
TRBV7-2	-	TRBD2	TRBJ2-5	CASSLASGGAGETQYF	TGTGCCAGCAGCTTAGCTAGCGGGGGGGCCGGGGAGACCCAGTACTTC
TRBV7-9	-	-	TRBJ1-6	CASSLAVSRKGNSPLHF	TGTGCCAGCAGCTTAGCGGTATCCCGAAAGGGTAATTCACCCCTCCACTTT
TRBV5-1	-	-	TRBJ1-4	CASSLVQADEKLFF	TGCGCCAGCAGCTTGGTACAGGCGGATGAAAAACTGTTTTTT
TRBV28	-	-	TRBJ1-1	CASSLFPPEAFF	TGTGCCAGCAGTTTATTCCCCCCCGAAGCTTTCTTT
TRBV12-3/TRBV12-4	-	-	TRBJ1-1	CASSPRQEGEAFF	TGTGCCAGCAGTCCTCGACAGGAAGGTGAAGCTTTCTTT
TRBV7-3	-	-	TRBJ1-2	CASSLRGLEGYTF	TGTGCCAGCAGCCTCCGGGGGCTGGAGGGCTACACCTTC
TRBV25-1	-	TRBD1	TRBJ1-6	CASREDRGNNSPLHF	TGTGCCAGCAGGGAGGACAGGGGCAATAATTCACCCCTCCACTTT
TRBV6-5	-	-	TRBJ1-3	CASSPYRSSGNTIYF	TGTGCCAGCAGCCCGTACAGGAGCTCTGGAAACACCATATATTTT
TRBV18	-	TRBD2	TRBJ2-2	CASSPFGLAGNTGELFF	TGTGCCAGCTCACCATTCGGACTAGCGGGAAACACCGGGGAGCTGTTTTTT
TRBV7-2	-	-	TRBJ1-5	CASSRDIIQPQHF	TGTGCCAGCAGCAGGGACATTATTCAGCCCCAGCATTTT
TRBV10-1	-	-	TRBJ2-1	CASGSKSTGSYNEQFF	TGCGCCAGCGGCTCTAAGTCGACAGGCTCCTACAATGAGCAGTTCTTC
TRBV5-6	-	-	TRBJ2-7	CASSFSSSYEQYF	TGTGCCAGCAGCTTCAGTAGCTCCTACGAGCAGTACTTC
TRBV24-1	-	TRBD1	TRBJ1-4	CATSDTGGVNEKLFF	TGTGCCACCAGTGACACAGGGGGAGTTAATGAAAAACTGTTTTTT
TRBV28	once	-	TRBJ1-2	CASSQGRGRTNYGYTF	TGTGCCAGCAGCCAGGGGCGGGGGCGTACAAACTATGGCTACACCTTC
TRBV4-1	-	-	TRBJ2-7	CASSQGRGDRRAYEQYF	TGCGCCAGCAGCCAAGGCCGGGGGGACAGAAGAGCCTACGAGCAGTACTTC
TRBV10-2	-	TRBD1	TRBJ2-7	CASSEGDRIYYEQYF	TGCGCCAGCAGTGAAGGGGACAGAATCTACTACGAGCAGTACTTC
TRBV10-1	once	-	TRBJ1-5	CASLGLGQGSITYQPQHF	TGCGCCAGCCTAGGCCTTGGGCAGGGGTCGATAACCTATCAGCCCCAGCATTTT
TRBV7-2	-	TRBD2	TRBJ2-1	CASSAGLAGKNEQFF	TGTGCCAGCAGCGCTGGACTAGCGGGTAAGAATGAGCAGTTCTTC
TRBV24-1	-	TRBD1	TRBJ2-3	CATSGETGFTDTQYF	TGTGCCACCAGTGGCGAGACAGGGTTCACAGATACGCAGTATTTT
TRBV10-1	-	-	TRBJ2-1	CASSESRVGYNEQFF	TGCGCCAGCAGTGAGTCGAGGGTGGGCTACAATGAGCAGTTCTTC
TRBV5-4	-	-	TRBJ2-1	CASSLIGDNEQFF	TGTGCCAGCAGCTTGATAGGAGACAATGAGCAGTTCTTC
TRBV7-8	-	-	TRBJ2-7	CASSLVGLTRGYEQYF	TGTGCCAGCAGCTTAGTGGGGCTTACGAGGGGTTACGAGCAGTACTTC
TRBV6-5	few	-	TRBJ1-5	CASSYPTGGWQPQHF	TGTGCCAGCAGTTACCCGACAGGTGGGTGGCAGCCCCAGCATTTT
TRBV19	-	TRBD1	TRBJ1-6	CASSPGGLVPLHF	TGTGCCAGTAGCCCAGGGGGCTTGGTACCCCTCCACTTT
TRBV5-1	-	-	TRBJ1-4	CASSLVAGDREKLFF	TGCGCCAGCAGCTTGGTGGCAGGGGACCGCGAAAAACTGTTTTTT
TRBV9	-	-	TRBJ1-4	CASSPWAATNEKLFF	TGTGCCAGCAGCCCGTGGGCCGCAACTAATGAAAAACTGTTTTTT
TRBV19	-	-	TRBJ1-3	CASMGSLSGNTIYF	TGTGCCAGTATGGGCAGTCTCTCTGGAAACACCATATATTTT
TRBV4-3	once	-	TRBJ1-1	CASSLEVRRTEAFF	TGCGCCAGCAGCCTCGAGGTTAGGAGGACGGAAGCTTTCTTT
TRBV19	-	TRBD1	TRBJ1-1	CASSEGQGASRAFF	TGTGCCAGTAGCGAGGGACAGGGGGCGAGTAGGGCTTTCTTT
TRBV6-5	-	-	TRBJ1-1	CASRGGLNTEAFF	TGTGCCAGCCGGGGGGGACTGAACACTGAAGCTTTCTTT
TRBV5-6	-	-	TRBJ1-4	CASSLGLGAEKLFF	TGTGCCAGCAGCTTGGGTCTCGGAGCTGAAAAACTGTTTTTT
TRBV7-2	-	TRBD1	TRBJ1-2	CASSLGGQGADYGYTF	TGTGCCAGCAGCTTGGGTGGACAGGGGGCCGACTATGGCTACACCTTC
TRBV29-1	-	TRBD1	TRBJ2-1	CSAEGQGFSYNEQFF	TGCAGCGCCGAGGGACAGGGGTTTTCCTACAATGAGCAGTTCTTC
TRBV5-6	-	TRBD1	TRBJ1-2	CASSDRTGGGYGYTF	TGTGCCAGCAGCGATCGGACAGGGGGCGGCTATGGCTACACCTTC
TRBV6-5	-	-	TRBJ2-7	CASSYSTGALYEQYF	TGTGCCAGCAGTTACTCAACGGGGGCACTCTACGAGCAGTACTTC
TRBV2	-	-	TRBJ2-1	CASSEAGVRGEQFF	TGTGCCAGCAGTGAAGCGGGCGTCCGGGGTGAGCAGTTCTTC
TRBV5-1	-	-	TRBJ2-3	CASSLEFSTDTQYF	TGCGCCAGCAGCTTGGAATTCAGCACAGATACGCAGTATTTT
TRBV15	-	-	TRBJ2-7	CATSSLPGYSYEQYF	TGTGCCACCAGCAGCCTCCCTGGATATTCCTACGAGCAGTACTTC
TRBV7-2	-	TRBD1	TRBJ2-1	CASSSTGGAANEQFF	TGTGCCAGCAGCTCGACAGGGGGCGCCGCCAATGAGCAGTTCTTC
TRBV2	-	TRBD1	TRBJ1-1	CASSYGQVRTEAFF	TGTGCCAGCAGTTATGGACAGGTGAGGACTGAAGCTTTCTTT
TRBV19	-	-	TRBJ1-2	CASNQDPAGYTF	TGTGCCAGTAACCAAGACCCGGCTGGCTACACCTTC
TRBV5-6	once	-	TRBJ1-5	CASSRGGTLNRHGNQPQHF	TGTGCCAGCAGTCGGGGTGGGACATTAAATCGTCACGGCAATCAGCCCCAGCATTTT
TRBV7-2	-	-	TRBJ1-1	CASSFSFKNTEAFF	TGTGCCAGCAGCTTTAGTTTCAAGAACACTGAAGCTTTCTTT
TRBV24-1	-	TRBD1	TRBJ1-2	CATSDRIPGQGAQGYTF	TGTGCCACCAGTGACCGCATCCCGGGACAGGGGGCGCAGGGCTACACCTTC
TRBV5-6	-	TRBD1	TRBJ2-7	CASSLGDRPAYEQYF	TGTGCCAGCAGCTTGGGGGACAGGCCAGCCTACGAGCAGTACTTC
TRBV28	-	-	TRBJ2-7	CASSLTPSSYEQYF	TGTGCCAGCAGTTTAACGCCGAGCTCCTACGAGCAGTACTTC
TRBV6-4	-	TRBD2	TRBJ2-3	CASSDSSGGADTQYF	TGTGCCAGCAGTGACTCTAGCGGGGGGGCAGATACGCAGTATTTT
TRBV7-2	-	TRBD2	TRBJ2-3	CASSLGWLAGGNTDTQYF	TGTGCCAGCAGCTTAGGGTGGCTAGCGGGAGGAAACACAGATACGCAGTATTTT
TRBV10-3	-	-	TRBJ2-7	CAIGSLDRLYEQYF	TGTGCCATTGGGTCCTTAGACAGGCTCTACGAGCAGTACTTC
TRBV7-9	-	-	TRBJ2-7	CASSLEQGPYEQYF	TGTGCCAGCAGCTTAGAACAGGGCCCCTACGAGCAGTACTTC
TRBV3-1/TRBV3-2	-	TRBD1	TRBJ2-3	CASSPQGSRTDTQYF	TGTGCCAGCAGCCCACAGGGGTCCCGCACAGATACGCAGTATTTT
TRBV10-3	-	-	TRBJ1-3	CAISGQVSSGNTIYF	TGTGCCATCAGTGGACAAGTGAGCTCTGGAAACACCATATATTTT
TRBV9	-	TRBD2	TRBJ2-1	CASSVTGGALSEQFF	TGTGCCAGCAGCGTAACCGGGGGGGCTCTATCTGAGCAGTTCTTC